This T cell receptor beta chain stems from a study of shared clonotypes between healthy human individuals. At the level of the study: There were three CD4 naive, three CD4 memory, two CD8 naive and one CD8 memory plates per donor.

To note about this clone: Its antigen is not identified.

The CDR3 has 17 amino acids. After removal of 4 bases from V and 5 bases from J, the junction contained 10 bases not matched to a gene. Germline CDR1 and CDR2: SGHTS and YDEGEE. Study-level findings and limits: Lower generation probabilities were found for non-shared clonotypes than for those shared by all four donors.

Clones were read by immunoSEQ multiplex PCR, and TCRdb kept only the in-frame ones, dropping some. Among about 1 million clones, around 78% were seen once, and the ten largest hold more than 0.5%. CD45RA-negative memory and CD45RA+ naive subsets were split from the CD4+ cells. This chain links TRBV5-8 with TRBJ2-5; 14 bases match TRBD2. Input material: memory CD4+ T cells from PBMCs. Stated subset: CD45RA-negative fraction. This receptor was identified in a man between 18 and 35 years old in good health. Some clones in this sample may be carry-over from other donors' samples. The chain's CDR3 is CASSPGLAGEGWETQYF. CDR3 nucleotide sequence: TGTGCCAGCAGCCCGGGACTAGCGGGAGAGGGATGGGAGACCCAGTACTTC.